The rows below give T cell receptor beta chains drawn from one sample of a study of CD8 T cells in Susac syndrome. Each CDR3 protein is one row after TCRdb ran MiXCR on the immunoSEQ multiplex PCR reads. The table has around 200,000 distinct CDR3 sequences, 90% to 96% seen once; the top ten hold 0.093%. Material for sequencing was CD4+ T cells from PBMCs. Receptor source: a human donor with multiple sclerosis. CDR3s include the opening cysteine and the closing phenylalanine or tryptophan.

V gene	J gene	CDR3 protein
TRBV5-4	TRBJ1-1	CASSLVGTANTEAFF
TRBV24-1	TRBJ1-5	CATSDGGGSNQPQHF
TRBV7-9	TRBJ1-5	CASTQSVGGNQPQHF
TRBV20-1	TRBJ2-3	CSARGDYTDTQYF
TRBV28	TRBJ1-2	CASSFPRQGAPTLYGYTF
TRBV6-6	TRBJ1-1	CASSYPGTGGTEAFF
TRBV4-3	TRBJ2-7	CASSQEPGYEQYF
TRBV20-1	TRBJ2-7	CSAGVKGYEQYF
TRBV20-1	TRBJ2-5	CSAPVDRDQETQYF
TRBV5-1	TRBJ2-7	CASSTNPGPEFEQYF
TRBV7-3	TRBJ2-1	CASSSSPYNEQFF
TRBV3-1	TRBJ2-7	CASSQDLRSSEQYF
TRBV6-5	TRBJ2-1	CASSYPTRNEQFF
TRBV27	TRBJ1-5	CASSGVYSNQPQHF
TRBV20-1	TRBJ2-5	CSARRPAGRGETQYF
TRBV14	TRBJ2-5	CASSQSWGIETQYF
TRBV18	TRBJ2-5	CASSPPGGEETQYF
TRBV30	TRBJ2-7	CAWRGSYEQYF
TRBV27	TRBJ1-5	CASSLRGYRFDQPQHF
TRBV20-1	TRBJ2-5	CSAVGQGSQETQYF
TRBV10-3	TRBJ1-6	CAISERGQGNSPLHF
TRBV5-6	TRBJ1-6	CASSWGQYRRGSPLHF